The rows below give T cell receptor beta chains drawn from one sample of a study of regulatory T cells in long-lasting Graves disease. TCRdb passed the multiplex PCR reads through MiXCR, listing each CDR3 protein once. The table records fewer than 400,000 distinct CDR3 sequences, around 20% of them present only once. Sequences were derived from peripheral blood mononuclear cells (PBMCs), sampled when the disease was refractory, from a patient treated with antithyroid drugs. All receptors derive from a female donor with Graves disease. CDR3s include the opening cysteine and the closing phenylalanine or tryptophan.

v_gene,j_gene,CDR3aa
TRBV29-1,TRBJ2-7,CSVQGQGYEQYF
TRBV25-1,TRBJ2-7,CASSELTPSSYEQYF
TRBV15,TRBJ2-7,CATSRDHGRESYEQYF
TRBV29-1,TRBJ1-1,CSVEDRLGTEAFF
TRBV12-3/TRBV12-4,TRBJ2-5,CASSLGTLTQYF
TRBV27,TRBJ2-1,CASSLGLAGGSYNEQFF
TRBV6-1,TRBJ2-2,CASNSGAGTLNTGELFF
TRBV6-2/TRBV6-3,TRBJ2-5,CASSYSVAGVHQETQYF
TRBV30,TRBJ1-1,CAWSAGTTNTEAFF
TRBV18,TRBJ2-5,CASSPLAGSFQETQYF
TRBV9,TRBJ2-2,CASSLSAGTNTGELFF
TRBV20-1,TRBJ2-7,CSARAGTNPYEQYF
TRBV7-9,TRBJ1-2,CASSPFGTELYGYTF
TRBV27,TRBJ2-4,CASSLFGLAGAKNIQYF
TRBV11-2,TRBJ2-1,CASSLTTSGRHEQFF
TRBV6-1,TRBJ2-7,CASRSGTWETYEQYF
TRBV7-2,TRBJ2-5,CASSFSRGSGRVQETQYF
TRBV7-9,TRBJ2-5,CASSLRWEETQYF
TRBV28,TRBJ1-2,CASSSRGVANYGYTF